The 25 T cell receptor beta chains presented below share a single source sample, sequenced in a study of T-cell memory formation after mild COVID-19. TCRdb re-derived calls from the 5' RACE reads in MiXCR, one entry per CDR3 protein. The table shows around 120,000 distinct CDR3 sequences, with more than 15% occurring only once. The sequencing sample was made of PBMCs or a T cell subset sorted from them (not recorded which). These receptors came from an adult woman who had mild COVID-19 (a few samples of this study predate the infection). Cell type and time point are not known.

The chain links TRBV20-1 to TRBJ2-3, with D perhaps matching TRBD1 or TRBD2 (6 bases each). CDR1 and CDR2 (germline): DFQATT, SNEGSKA (reference sequence). This CDR3 has 15 residues. Between the trimmed V and J ends, which lost 5 bases and 0 bases, there was a span of 15 bases. CDR3 region: CSAPRGPDSTDTQYF. The CDR3 coding sequence is TGCAGTGCTCCCCGGGGGCCCGATAGCACAGATACGCAGTATTTT.

The V and J genes are TRBV9 and TRBJ2-3; TRBD2 aligns across 10 bases. This CDR3 comprises 14 residues. V lost 6 bases and J lost 6; bases outside the gene matches: 7. Germline V gene sequence: CDR1 SGDLS, CDR2 YYNGEE. The CDR3: CASNPAGGRDTQYF. CDR3 coding DNA: TGTGCCAGCAATCCAGCGGGGGGGCGTGATACGCAGTATTTT.

In its sample, this clonotype was seen a few times. This rearrangement joins TRBV27 to TRBJ2-3; D is unclear. CDR1 and CDR2 from the germline V gene are MNHEY and SMNVEV (reference sequence). The V and J ends lost 3 bases and 1 base respectively, with 11 bases between them. The CDR3 contains 15 residues. The CDR3 sequence: CASSFSIPGTDTQYF. CDR3 DNA: TGTGCCAGCAGTTTTTCCATCCCAGGCACAGATACGCAGTATTTT.

The J gene is TRBJ1-2, the V gene TRBV4-3; D may be TRBD1 (5 bases). Deletions cut 0 bases from V and 4 bases from J, with 21 bases between. Per germline, CDR1 LGHNA and CDR2 YSLEER. This CDR3 spans 18 amino acids. The CDR3 bases are TGCGCCAGCAGCCAAGATCGGTCCGCGAGTTACAGGCCCTATGGCTACACCTTC. It translates to CASSQDRSASYRPYGYTF.

This clonotype was counted between two and nine times. V gene TRBV19 combines with J gene TRBJ2-7; 7 bases match TRBD2. From germline, CDR1 is LNHDA and CDR2 SQIVND (reference sequence). The CDR3 is made up of 15 amino acids. J was trimmed by 1 base and V by 3 bases; bases with no gene match: 6. The CDR3 coding sequence is TGTGCCAGTAGTATCTCAGGACTAGAGTCCTACGAGCAGTACTTC. Encoded protein: CASSISGLESYEQYF. Drawing the rest from reference TRBV19 and TRBJ2-7, the complete variable domain is DGGITQSPKYLFRKEGQNVTLSCEQNLNHDAMYWYRQDPGQGLRLIYYSQIVNDFQKGDIAEGYSVSREKKESFPLTVTSAQKNPTAFYLCASSISGLESYEQYFGPGTRLTVT.

The chain combines TRBV2 with TRBJ1-6, with D unclear. The CDR3 runs 16 residues. The germline CDR1 and CDR2 sequences are SNHLY and FYNNEI. The V and J ends lost 2 bases and 0 bases respectively, with 8 bases between them. The CDR3 region has the DNA TGTGCCAGCAGTGAACGGCAGGCCTCCTATAATTCACCCCTCCACTTT. It yields the protein CASSERQASYNSPLHF.

This clonotype was detected only a few times. One end of the junction varies from germline; a read error may be responsible. V is TRBV12-3 or TRBV12-4 and J is TRBJ2-7; unclear D gene. The CDR3 is 11 residues long. The CDR3 is CASSLLDEQYF. The DNA for the CDR3 is TGCGCCAGCAGTCTCTTGGACGAGCAGTACTTC.

The chain uses TRBV7-9 and TRBJ2-1, with unresolved D. CDR1 is SEHNR, CDR2 FQNEAQ, per germline (reference sequence). Trimming pared 1 base from V and 9 bases from J, leaving 7 bases between. The CDR3 contains 12 residues. CDR3 in DNA: TGTGCCAGCAGCTTAGACGCGAGTGAGCAGTTCTTC. Translated, it gives CASSLDASEQFF.

V and J are TRBV10-3 and TRBJ1-1; D gene unclear. V was trimmed by 2 bases and J by 3 bases, leaving 4 bases between them. Per germline, CDR1 ENHRY and CDR2 SYGVKD. The CDR3 length is 12 residues. CDR3 in amino acids: CAISERDTEAFF. The CDR3 coding sequence is TGTGCCATCAGTGAGAGGGACACTGAAGCTTTCTTT.

The V and J genes are TRBV7-3 and TRBJ2-2, with D hard to call. Deletions cut 5 bases from V and 1 base from J, with 8 bases between. CDR1 is SGHTA and CDR2 is FQGTGA in the germline V gene. The CDR3 is 14 amino acids. This CDR3 is CASSHPLNTGELFF. CDR3 in DNA: TGTGCCAGCAGCCACCCTTTGAACACCGGGGAGCTGTTTTTT.

A few counts support this clonotype. The chain joins TRBV5-1 to TRBJ2-7; D uncertain. V was clipped by 0 bases and J by 7 bases, with 20 bases between them. CDR1 and CDR2 from the germline V gene are SGHRS and YFSETQ. CDR3 length equals 16 residues. The CDR3 DNA reads as TGCGCCAGCAGCTTGGCCCCCGACTTCGCAAGTGGAGAGCAGTACTTC. Encoded protein: CASSLAPDFASGEQYF.

For this clonotype: At one end, the junction sequence differs from germline, possibly due to a read error. The CDR3 sequence is CASSRLAGNEQVF. CDR3 in DNA: TGTGCCAGCAGCCGCCTAGCGGGCAATGAGCAGGTCTTC. V usage is TRBV14 and J usage is TRBJ2-1, with 8 bases matching TRBD2. The CDR3 sequence is 13 residues long. The germline V gene encodes CDR1 SGHDN and CDR2 FVKESK. The entire variable domain, with the rest obtained from reference TRBV14 and TRBJ2-1, is as follows: EAGVTQFPSHSVIEKGQTVTLRCDPISGHDNLYWYRRVMGKEIKFLLHFVKESKQDESGMPNNRFLAERTGGTYSTLKVQPAELEDSGVYFCASSRLAGNEQVFGPGTRLTVL.

This sequence joins TRBV29-1 and TRBJ2-2; unclear D gene. Germline V gives CDR1 SQVTM, CDR2 ANQGSEA. V was cut by 3 bases and J by 4 bases, with 6 bases left in between. The CDR3 runs 12 residues. DNA of the CDR3: TGCAGCGTTGATCTGGGCACCGGGGAGCTGTTTTTT. It encodes CSVDLGTGELFF.

The chain joins TRBV12-3 or TRBV12-4 to TRBJ1-2; a weak D match, TRBD1 (5 bases). The CDR3 loop spans 13 amino acids. Between the trimmed V and J ends, which lost 6 bases and 8 bases, there was a span of 16 bases. The CDR3 is CASRWGDGYGYTF. The CDR3, as DNA: TGTGCCAGCAGGTGGGGGGACGGATACGGCTACACCTTC.

This clonotype was observed a few times. The V and J genes are TRBV7-9 and TRBJ2-1; TRBD1 matches 7 bases. Germline V CDR1 and CDR2: SEHNR, FQNEAQ (reference sequence). The CDR3 runs 15 residues. The junction had 8 bases not matched to a gene; V was cut back by 5 bases and J by 4 bases. In DNA form, the CDR3 reads TGTGCCAGCAGCGAACGGGACAGAAGTTACAATGAGCAGTTCTTC. Protein product: CASSERDRSYNEQFF. The whole variable domain, remainder taken from reference TRBV7-9 and TRBJ2-1, is DTGVSQNPRHKITKRGQNVTFRCDPISEHNRLYWYRQTLGQGPEFLTYFQNEAQLEKSRLLSDRFSAERPKGSFSTLEIQRTEQGDSAMYLCASSERDRSYNEQFFGPGTRLTVL.

This chain uses TRBV28 with TRBJ2-3; D perhaps matches TRBD2 (5 bases). This CDR3 comprises 13 residues. V was trimmed by 6 bases and J by 6 bases, leaving 13 bases between them. Germline CDR1 reads MDHEN; CDR2 reads SYDVKM. CDR3 sequence reads: CASRTGSYDTQYF. The CDR3 nucleotides are TGTGCCAGCAGGACGGGGAGTTACGATACGCAGTATTTT. The whole variable domain, remainder taken from reference TRBV28 and TRBJ2-3, is DVKVTQSSRYLVKRTGEKVFLECVQDMDHENMFWYRQDPGLGLRLIYFSYDVKMKEKGDIPEGYSVSREKKERFSLILESASTNQTSMYLCASRTGSYDTQYFGPGTRLTVL.

In its sample, this clonotype was seen a few times. The CDR3 reads CASSLGGQGGEQYF. The CDR3 DNA reads TGTGCCAGCAGCTTAGGGGGACAGGGTGGCGAGCAGTACTTC. The chain carries TRBV7-8 and TRBJ2-7; 9 bases are shared with TRBD1. CDR3 length: 14 amino acids. Germline assignment: CDR1 SGHVS and CDR2 FQNEAQ. V lost 1 base to trimming and J lost 6 bases; unmatched junction nucleotides: 4.

This clonotype was seen more than once but under ten times. The J gene is TRBJ1-2, the V gene TRBV12-3 or TRBV12-4; TRBD1 might be the D (6 bases). There are 13 residues in the CDR3. V lost 3 bases and J lost 8, with 13 bases in between. CDR3 DNA sequence: TGTGCCAGCAGTTTCGGGGGGCCTCAGGGCTACACCTTC. This gives the protein CASSFGGPQGYTF.

In this sample, this clonotype turned up a few times. V usage is TRBV5-5 and J usage is TRBJ2-7, with D uncertain. Trimming removed 0 bases at V and 3 bases at J, with 10 bases between. Germline-derived CDR1 and CDR2 are SGHKS and YYEKEE (reference sequence). This CDR3 comprises 14 residues. Here the CDR3 DNA reads TGTGCCAGCAGCTTGGAAGTGCCAAGCTACGAGCAGTACTTC. Amino acids: CASSLEVPSYEQYF.

This clonotype was seen more than once but under ten times. This rearrangement joins TRBV7-6 to TRBJ2-1; 9 bases agree with TRBD2. The V gene's germline CDR1 is SGHVS and CDR2 FNYEAQ. This CDR3 comprises 15 residues. The V gene end was trimmed by 1 base and the J gene end by 7 bases; junction bases not matched to a gene: 5. The chain's CDR3 is CASSLELAGGNEQFF. CDR3 DNA sequence: TGTGCCAGCAGCTTAGAACTAGCGGGTGGTAATGAGCAGTTCTTC.

This clonotype was counted between two and nine times. This chain links TRBV7-9 with TRBJ2-7, with D maybe TRBD2 (5 bases). CDR1 and CDR2 from the germline V gene are SEHNR and FQNEAQ (reference sequence). This CDR3 contains 15 residues. The germline V and J ends were trimmed by 5 bases and 2 bases, with 16 bases remaining between them. DNA of the CDR3: TGTGCCAGCAGCCTAGGGCCTAGAGGGCCCTACGAGCAGTACTTC. Amino acid sequence: CASSLGPRGPYEQYF.

This clonotype was picked up a small number of times. The chain uses TRBV10-2 and TRBJ2-5; unclear D gene. The CDR3 totals 12 residues. In germline, CDR1 is WSHSY, CDR2 SAAADI. V gave up 0 bases and J gave up 2 bases, with 1 base separating them. As DNA, the CDR3 is TGCGCCAGCAGTGAGTCGCAAGAGACCCAGTACTTC. This codes for CASSESQETQYF.

The gene calls are TRBV7-9 and TRBJ2-1; D unclear. The CDR3 sequence is 19 residues long. V was cut by 4 bases and J by 0 bases, with 22 bases left in between. CDR1 and CDR2 from the germline V gene are SEHNR and FQNEAQ (reference sequence). The CDR3 sequence: CASSSARLGVGGSYNEQFF. Here the CDR3 DNA reads TGTGCCAGCAGCTCGGCCCGCTTAGGAGTTGGTGGCTCCTACAATGAGCAGTTCTTC.

This clonotype was seen more than once but under ten times. The V call is TRBV2, the J call TRBJ2-1, with a weak D call TRBD2 (5 bases). This CDR3 comprises 17 residues. CDR1 is SNHLY and CDR2 is FYNNEI in the germline V gene. The germline V and J ends were trimmed by 5 bases and 10 bases, with 27 bases remaining between them. The CDR3 coding sequence is TGTGCCAGCAGTCCTCAAGGACCGAATGTGGGAGTCAAGGAGCAGTTCTTC. This encodes CASSPQGPNVGVKEQFF.

This clonotype appeared many times. The CDR3 loop reads CASSWGRASDEQFF. CDR3 in DNA: TGCGCCAGCAGCTGGGGGAGGGCCAGCGATGAGCAGTTCTTC. The V and J genes are TRBV5-1 and TRBJ2-1; 7 bases agree with TRBD2. The V gene's germline CDR1 is SGHRS and CDR2 YFSETQ. The ends lost 3 bases at V and 8 bases at J; junction bases unmatched: 8. The CDR3 is 14 residues long.